A selection of T cell receptor beta chains follows, all from one sample in a study of PD-L1 blockade in urothelial cancer. The assay was immunoSEQ multiplex PCR, and TCRdb's table has in-frame clones only and misses some. The sample lists 45,000 to 50,000 clones, 79% occurring once. The material was PBMCs, obtained around atezolizumab (anti-PD-L1) treatment. All receptors derive from a man between 65 and 85 years old with urothelial cancer. Each CDR3 is given with its conserved first and last residue. The order of the fields is D gene, V gene, clone size, J gene, CDR3 DNA, CDR3 protein. A D gene is named only where the DNA matches it firmly. Only some rows state a clone size, as once, few, many or a class for expanded clones.

D gene: TRBD1; V gene: TRBV2; clone size: NA; J gene: TRBJ1-2; CDR3 DNA: TGTGCCAGCCGATGGGACAGAGCTTTATATGGCTACACCTTC; CDR3 protein: CASRWDRALYGYTF
D gene: TRBD2; V gene: TRBV2; clone size: once; J gene: TRBJ2-5; CDR3 DNA: TGTGCCAGCAGTTTACTAGCGGGGTACCAAGAGACCCAGTACTTC; CDR3 protein: CASSLLAGYQETQYF
D gene: TRBD1; V gene: TRBV5-5; clone size: NA; J gene: TRBJ1-2; CDR3 DNA: TGTGCCAGCAGCACCGGACAGGGCTCTGGCTACACCTTC; CDR3 protein: CASSTGQGSGYTF
D gene: NA; V gene: TRBV9; clone size: NA; J gene: TRBJ2-3; CDR3 DNA: TGTGCCAGCAGCGTAGACAGGGCTACAGATACGCAGTATTTT; CDR3 protein: CASSVDRATDTQYF
D gene: NA; V gene: TRBV30; clone size: NA; J gene: TRBJ2-7; CDR3 DNA: TGTGCCTGGAGTGGACAGGTGAGCTCCTACGAGCAGTACTTC; CDR3 protein: CAWSGQVSSYEQYF
D gene: NA; V gene: TRBV6-5; clone size: NA; J gene: TRBJ1-3; CDR3 DNA: TGTGCCAGCAGTTATGGAGGATCTGGAAACACCATATATTTT; CDR3 protein: CASSYGGSGNTIYF
D gene: NA; V gene: TRBV6-5; clone size: NA; J gene: TRBJ2-3; CDR3 DNA: TGTGCCAGCAGCGGTAGCACAGATACGCAGTATTTT; CDR3 protein: CASSGSTDTQYF
D gene: NA; V gene: TRBV5-1; clone size: NA; J gene: TRBJ2-7; CDR3 DNA: TGCGCCAGCAGCTTGGACCCACAGGGTAGCTCCTACGAGCAGTACTTC; CDR3 protein: CASSLDPQGSSYEQYF
D gene: NA; V gene: TRBV4-1; clone size: few; J gene: TRBJ2-7; CDR3 DNA: TGCGCCAGCAGCCAACCCCTTACGGGGGAGCAGTACTTC; CDR3 protein: CASSQPLTGEQYF
D gene: NA; V gene: TRBV6-1; clone size: NA; J gene: TRBJ2-6; CDR3 DNA: TGTGCCAGCAGTGAAGGCCAGGGCAACTCTGGGGCCAACGTCCTGACTTTC; CDR3 protein: CASSEGQGNSGANVLTF
D gene: TRBD1; V gene: TRBV6-1; clone size: NA; J gene: TRBJ2-2; CDR3 DNA: TGTGCCAGCAGTGTCGCCGGGACAGCCACCGGGGAGCTGTTTTTT; CDR3 protein: CASSVAGTATGELFF
D gene: NA; V gene: TRBV2; clone size: NA; J gene: TRBJ2-5; CDR3 DNA: TGTGCCAGCAGCCGGAGCGGGCCAGAGACCCAGTACTTC; CDR3 protein: CASSRSGPETQYF
D gene: NA; V gene: TRBV29-1; clone size: once; J gene: TRBJ1-5; CDR3 DNA: TGCAGCGTGGAGGTGACCGGCAATCAGCCCCAGCATTTT; CDR3 protein: CSVEVTGNQPQHF
D gene: NA; V gene: TRBV19; clone size: NA; J gene: TRBJ1-5; CDR3 DNA: TGTGCCAGTAGTATGGGCAGGGGCAATCAGCCCCAGCATTTT; CDR3 protein: CASSMGRGNQPQHF
D gene: NA; V gene: TRBV5-1; clone size: NA; J gene: TRBJ2-7; CDR3 DNA: TGCGCCAGCCGGCGTGATCAGGCCTTCCTCGAGCAGTACTTC; CDR3 protein: CASRRDQAFLEQYF
D gene: TRBD2; V gene: TRBV2; clone size: NA; J gene: TRBJ2-5; CDR3 DNA: TGTGCCAGCAGTGCGTTCCTAGCGGGAGGGGAGACCCAGTACTTC; CDR3 protein: CASSAFLAGGETQYF
D gene: NA; V gene: TRBV2; clone size: NA; J gene: TRBJ1-2; CDR3 DNA: TGTGCCAGCAGTGAAGCGCAGGGGCGAGGAGGCTACACCTTC; CDR3 protein: CASSEAQGRGGYTF
D gene: NA; V gene: TRBV5-8; clone size: NA; J gene: TRBJ2-5; CDR3 DNA: TGTGCCAGCATAAGGGGGTTCGAGACCCAGTACTTC; CDR3 protein: CASIRGFETQYF
D gene: NA; V gene: TRBV6-1; clone size: NA; J gene: TRBJ1-1; CDR3 DNA: TGTGCCAGCAAAGAGGGATCTGAAGCTTTCTTT; CDR3 protein: CASKEGSEAFF
D gene: TRBD2; V gene: TRBV7-9; clone size: NA; J gene: TRBJ2-1; CDR3 DNA: TGTGCCAGCAGCTTAGGAATAGCGGGGCGCAATGAGCAGTTCTTC; CDR3 protein: CASSLGIAGRNEQFF
D gene: TRBD1; V gene: TRBV5-4; clone size: many; J gene: TRBJ1-1; CDR3 DNA: TGTGCCAGCAGCAAGGGACAGGGGAACACTGAAGCTTTCTTT; CDR3 protein: CASSKGQGNTEAFF
D gene: NA; V gene: TRBV5-1; clone size: NA; J gene: TRBJ1-1; CDR3 DNA: TGCGCCAGCAGCTTCGTGGGGCAGGGCACTGAAGCTTTCTTT; CDR3 protein: CASSFVGQGTEAFF
D gene: NA; V gene: TRBV6-1; clone size: few; J gene: TRBJ2-7; CDR3 DNA: TGTGCCAGCAGTGAACACCTAGCGTCCTCCTACGAGCAGTACTTC; CDR3 protein: CASSEHLASSYEQYF
D gene: NA; V gene: TRBV7-9; clone size: NA; J gene: TRBJ1-5; CDR3 DNA: TGTGCCAGCAGCTTAGTTCTCCTCGGGGAAGATATTAGCAATCAGCCCCAGCATTTT; CDR3 protein: CASSLVLLGEDISNQPQHF
D gene: NA; V gene: TRBV9; clone size: NA; J gene: TRBJ1-4; CDR3 DNA: TGTGCCAGCAGCGTAGGGACAGCCTCTAATGAAAAACTGTTTTTT; CDR3 protein: CASSVGTASNEKLFF
D gene: NA; V gene: TRBV6-5; clone size: NA; J gene: TRBJ2-3; CDR3 DNA: TGTGCCAGCAGTTACTCGGCTCGCCTCACAGATACGCAGTATTTT; CDR3 protein: CASSYSARLTDTQYF
D gene: NA; V gene: TRBV28; clone size: NA; J gene: TRBJ2-3; CDR3 DNA: TGTGCCAGCACCCTCGGGACTTCCCCGGATACGCAGTATTTT; CDR3 protein: CASTLGTSPDTQYF
D gene: TRBD2; V gene: TRBV27; clone size: NA; J gene: TRBJ2-7; CDR3 DNA: TGTGCCAGCAGTTTATCTCCCCCCCGGACTAGCGGGATCACCCGCTCCTACGAGCAGTACTTC; CDR3 protein: CASSLSPPRTSGITRSYEQYF
D gene: TRBD1; V gene: TRBV9; clone size: NA; J gene: TRBJ1-6; CDR3 DNA: TGTGCCAGCAGCGTAGAAGTGGGACAGAATTCACCCCTCCACTTT; CDR3 protein: CASSVEVGQNSPLHF
D gene: TRBD1; V gene: TRBV29-1; clone size: NA; J gene: TRBJ1-1; CDR3 DNA: TGCAGCGCTATCTGGCGATTTACAGGGGCAGCTTTCTTT; CDR3 protein: CSAIWRFTGAAFF
D gene: TRBD2; V gene: TRBV28; clone size: NA; J gene: TRBJ2-2; CDR3 DNA: TGTGCCAGCAGTTTACGGGCTAGCGGGAGAGGGGAGCTGTTTTTT; CDR3 protein: CASSLRASGRGELFF
D gene: NA; V gene: TRBV10-3; clone size: NA; J gene: TRBJ2-7; CDR3 DNA: TGTGCCACCCAGTGGGGGGAAACATACGAGCAGTACTTC; CDR3 protein: CATQWGETYEQYF
D gene: NA; V gene: TRBV27; clone size: NA; J gene: TRBJ2-4; CDR3 DNA: TGTGCCAGCAGATCGATATCAGCGGTTCTAGCCAAAAACATTCAGTACTTC; CDR3 protein: CASRSISAVLAKNIQYF
D gene: TRBD1; V gene: TRBV28; clone size: NA; J gene: TRBJ1-5; CDR3 DNA: TGTGCCAGCAGTCCCCGACAGGGTTTTTATCAGCCCCAGCATTTT; CDR3 protein: CASSPRQGFYQPQHF
D gene: TRBD1; V gene: TRBV5-4; clone size: NA; J gene: TRBJ2-3; CDR3 DNA: TGTGCCAGCAGCGGGCCACGGACAGGGATCACAGATACGCAGTATTTT; CDR3 protein: CASSGPRTGITDTQYF
D gene: TRBD2; V gene: TRBV28; clone size: NA; J gene: TRBJ2-7; CDR3 DNA: TGTGCCAGCAGTCCACCCCCGGGACTAGCGGGAGTTTTCGGAAATGGGCAGTACTTC; CDR3 protein: CASSPPPGLAGVFGNGQYF
D gene: TRBD1; V gene: TRBV5-1; clone size: NA; J gene: TRBJ1-4; CDR3 DNA: TGCGCCAGCAGCTCTGACAGGGGTTTTAATGAAAAACTGTTTTTT; CDR3 protein: CASSSDRGFNEKLFF
D gene: TRBD1; V gene: TRBV29-1; clone size: NA; J gene: TRBJ2-7; CDR3 DNA: TGCAGCGTTGGGGGACAGGGGGCGTACGAGCAGTACTTC; CDR3 protein: CSVGGQGAYEQYF
D gene: TRBD1; V gene: TRBV6-6; clone size: once; J gene: TRBJ1-1; CDR3 DNA: TGTGCCAGCAGTTGGGTCAGGGGGATCGAAGCTTTCTTT; CDR3 protein: CASSWVRGIEAFF
D gene: TRBD1; V gene: TRBV2; clone size: NA; J gene: TRBJ1-1; CDR3 DNA: TGTGCCAGCAAAATGACAGGGGAGAACACTGAAGCTTTCTTT; CDR3 protein: CASKMTGENTEAFF
D gene: TRBD1; V gene: TRBV19; clone size: NA; J gene: TRBJ1-2; CDR3 DNA: TGTGCCAGTAGTATGTCCCACAACAGGGGCAGCTACACCTTC; CDR3 protein: CASSMSHNRGSYTF
D gene: NA; V gene: TRBV10-2; clone size: NA; J gene: TRBJ2-3; CDR3 DNA: TGCGCCAGCAGAATAGCAGGCACAGATACGCAGTATTTT; CDR3 protein: CASRIAGTDTQYF
D gene: NA; V gene: TRBV5-1; clone size: NA; J gene: TRBJ2-5; CDR3 DNA: TGCGCCAGCACCCCCCGGACTAATCAAGAGACCCAGTACTTC; CDR3 protein: CASTPRTNQETQYF
D gene: TRBD2; V gene: TRBV5-6; clone size: NA; J gene: TRBJ2-7; CDR3 DNA: TGTGCCAGCAGCTCAACCGGGACTAGCCGTACCTACGAGCAGTACTTC; CDR3 protein: CASSSTGTSRTYEQYF
D gene: TRBD1; V gene: TRBV7-9; clone size: NA; J gene: TRBJ1-1; CDR3 DNA: TGTGCCAGCAGCTTAGATGGGGACAGAGAAGCTTTCTTT; CDR3 protein: CASSLDGDREAFF
D gene: TRBD1; V gene: TRBV2; clone size: NA; J gene: TRBJ2-2; CDR3 DNA: TGTGCCAGCAGTGAAGAGGGACAGGGCGGGGAGCTGTTTTTT; CDR3 protein: CASSEEGQGGELFF
D gene: TRBD2; V gene: TRBV5-4; clone size: NA; J gene: TRBJ2-5; CDR3 DNA: TGTGCCAGCAGCTTGCCGGGACTAGATAAAGAGACCCAGTACTTC; CDR3 protein: CASSLPGLDKETQYF
D gene: TRBD1; V gene: TRBV4-1; clone size: once; J gene: TRBJ2-5; CDR3 DNA: TGCGCCAGCAGCCACCCAGACAGGGGATCACAAGAGACCCAGTACTTC; CDR3 protein: CASSHPDRGSQETQYF
D gene: TRBD2; V gene: TRBV9; clone size: NA; J gene: TRBJ2-3; CDR3 DNA: TGTGCCAGCAGCAAGAGGGGGACTAGCGGGAGGGCCACAGATACGCAGTATTTT; CDR3 protein: CASSKRGTSGRATDTQYF
D gene: TRBD2; V gene: TRBV27; clone size: NA; J gene: TRBJ2-5; CDR3 DNA: TGTGCCAGCAGTTCCTGGACTAGTGGCGAGACCCAGTACTTC; CDR3 protein: CASSSWTSGETQYF
D gene: TRBD2; V gene: TRBV6-4; clone size: NA; J gene: TRBJ2-2; CDR3 DNA: TGTGCCAGCAGTCCTAAATTCCTAGCGGGAGGTTCTCCCACCGGGGAGCTGTTTTTT; CDR3 protein: CASSPKFLAGGSPTGELFF
D gene: NA; V gene: TRBV5-4; clone size: NA; J gene: TRBJ2-7; CDR3 DNA: TGTGCCAGCAGCTTAATGAGGCAGCAGAATTACGAGCAGTACTTC; CDR3 protein: CASSLMRQQNYEQYF
D gene: TRBD1; V gene: TRBV11-3; clone size: NA; J gene: TRBJ2-1; CDR3 DNA: TGTGCCAGCAGCCTTACCGACAGGGTTCCTATGAATGAGCAGTTCTTC; CDR3 protein: CASSLTDRVPMNEQFF
D gene: NA; V gene: TRBV7-2; clone size: once; J gene: TRBJ2-5; CDR3 DNA: TGTGCCAGCAGCTTAGGAGGCATCGGATCGGGACAAGAGACCCAGTACTTC; CDR3 protein: CASSLGGIGSGQETQYF
D gene: TRBD1; V gene: TRBV2; clone size: NA; J gene: TRBJ1-3; CDR3 DNA: TGTGCCAGCAGTGAGGGGGGGACAGGGTCTGGAAACACCATATATTTT; CDR3 protein: CASSEGGTGSGNTIYF
D gene: NA; V gene: TRBV5-1; clone size: NA; J gene: TRBJ2-6; CDR3 DNA: TGCGCCAGCAGCTTGTTGCTCGGAGCTGGGGCCAACGTCCTGACTTTC; CDR3 protein: CASSLLLGAGANVLTF
D gene: TRBD1; V gene: TRBV10-3; clone size: NA; J gene: TRBJ1-1; CDR3 DNA: TGTGCCATCAGCAAGGGACAGGAAAACACTGAAGCTTTCTTT; CDR3 protein: CAISKGQENTEAFF